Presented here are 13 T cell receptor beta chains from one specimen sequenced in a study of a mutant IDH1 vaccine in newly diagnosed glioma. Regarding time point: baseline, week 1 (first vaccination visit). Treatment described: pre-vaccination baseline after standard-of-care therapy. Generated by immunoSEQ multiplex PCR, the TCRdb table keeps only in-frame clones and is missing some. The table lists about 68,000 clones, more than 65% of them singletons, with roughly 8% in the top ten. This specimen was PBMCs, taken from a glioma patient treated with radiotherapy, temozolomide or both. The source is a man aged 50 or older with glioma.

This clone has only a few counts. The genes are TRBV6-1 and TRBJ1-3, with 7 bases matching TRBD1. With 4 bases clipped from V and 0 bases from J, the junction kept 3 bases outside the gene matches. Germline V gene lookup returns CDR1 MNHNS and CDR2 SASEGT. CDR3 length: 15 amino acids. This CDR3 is CASSAQGPSGNTIYF. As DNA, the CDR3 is TGTGCCAGCAGTGCACAGGGGCCCTCTGGAAACACCATATATTTT.

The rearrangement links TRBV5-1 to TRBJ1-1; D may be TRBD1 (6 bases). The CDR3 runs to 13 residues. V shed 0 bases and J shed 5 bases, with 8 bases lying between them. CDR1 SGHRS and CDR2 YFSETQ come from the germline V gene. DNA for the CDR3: TGCGCCAGCAGCTTGGCAGGGGTAACTGAAGCTTTCTTT. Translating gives CASSLAGVTEAFF.

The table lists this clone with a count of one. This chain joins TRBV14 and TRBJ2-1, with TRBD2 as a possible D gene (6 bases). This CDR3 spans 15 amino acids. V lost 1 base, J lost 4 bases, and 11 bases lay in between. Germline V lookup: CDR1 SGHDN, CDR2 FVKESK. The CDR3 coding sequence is TGTGCCAGCAGCCAAGGGGGTAGCGGATACAATGAGCAGTTCTTC. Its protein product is CASSQGGSGYNEQFF.

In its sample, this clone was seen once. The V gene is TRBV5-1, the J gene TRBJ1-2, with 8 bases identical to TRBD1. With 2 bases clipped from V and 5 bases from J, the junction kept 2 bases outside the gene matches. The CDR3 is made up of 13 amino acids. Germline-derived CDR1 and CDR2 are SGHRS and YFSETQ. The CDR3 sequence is CASSLDRGYGYTF. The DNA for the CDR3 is TGCGCCAGCAGCTTAGACAGGGGTTATGGCTACACCTTC.

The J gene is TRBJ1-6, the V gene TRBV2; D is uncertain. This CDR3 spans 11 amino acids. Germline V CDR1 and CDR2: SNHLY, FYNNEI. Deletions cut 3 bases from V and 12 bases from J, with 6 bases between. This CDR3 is CASSEGQPLHF. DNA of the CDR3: TGTGCCAGCAGTGAGGGTCAACCCCTCCACTTT.

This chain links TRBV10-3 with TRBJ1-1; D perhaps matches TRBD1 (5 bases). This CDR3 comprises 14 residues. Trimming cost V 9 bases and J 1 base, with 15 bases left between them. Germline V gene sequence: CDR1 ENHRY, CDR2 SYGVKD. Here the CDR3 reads CAIMPGTANTEAFF. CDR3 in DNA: TGTGCCATAATGCCCGGGACGGCGAACACTGAAGCTTTCTTT.

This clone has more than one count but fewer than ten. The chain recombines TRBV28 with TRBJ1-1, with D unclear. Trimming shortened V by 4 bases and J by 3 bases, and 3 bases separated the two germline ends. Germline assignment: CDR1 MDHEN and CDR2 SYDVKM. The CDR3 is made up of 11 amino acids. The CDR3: CASSSDTEAFF. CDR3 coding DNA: TGTGCCAGCAGTTCGGACACTGAAGCTTTCTTT.

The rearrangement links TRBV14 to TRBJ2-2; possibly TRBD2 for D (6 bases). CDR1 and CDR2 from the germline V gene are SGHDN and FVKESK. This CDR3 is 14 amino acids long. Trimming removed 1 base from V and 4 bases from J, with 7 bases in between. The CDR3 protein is CASSQVGGTGELFF. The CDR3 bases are TGTGCCAGCAGCCAAGTGGGAGGCACCGGGGAGCTGTTTTTT. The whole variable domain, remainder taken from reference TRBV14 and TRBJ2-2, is EAGVTQFPSHSVIEKGQTVTLRCDPISGHDNLYWYRRVMGKEIKFLLHFVKESKQDESGMPNNRFLAERTGGTYSTLKVQPAELEDSGVYFCASSQVGGTGELFFGEGSRLTVL.

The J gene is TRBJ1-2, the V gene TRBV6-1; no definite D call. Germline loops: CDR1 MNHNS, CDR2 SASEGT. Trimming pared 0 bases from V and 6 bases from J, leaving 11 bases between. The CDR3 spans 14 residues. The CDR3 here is CASSEALESDGYTF. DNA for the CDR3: TGTGCCAGCAGTGAAGCGCTTGAGTCGGATGGCTACACCTTC.

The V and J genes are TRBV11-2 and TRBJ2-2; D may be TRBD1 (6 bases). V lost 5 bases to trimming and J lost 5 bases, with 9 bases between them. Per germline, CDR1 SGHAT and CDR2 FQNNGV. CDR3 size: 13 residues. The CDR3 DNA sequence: TGTGCCAGCAGCCCTACAGGGACCGGGGAGCTGTTTTTT. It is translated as CASSPTGTGELFF.

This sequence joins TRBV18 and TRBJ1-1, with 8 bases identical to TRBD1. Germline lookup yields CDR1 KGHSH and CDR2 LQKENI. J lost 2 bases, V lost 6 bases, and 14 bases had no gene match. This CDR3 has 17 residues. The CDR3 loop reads CASSQGRGPGVNTEAFF. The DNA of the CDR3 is TGTGCCAGCTCCCAGGGCAGGGGGCCGGGAGTAAACACTGAAGCTTTCTTT.

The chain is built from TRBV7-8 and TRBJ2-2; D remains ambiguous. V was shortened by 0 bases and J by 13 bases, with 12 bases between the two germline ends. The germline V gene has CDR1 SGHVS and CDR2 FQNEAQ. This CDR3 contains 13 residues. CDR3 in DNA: TGTGCCAGCAGCTTAGCGCTTGGAGAAGCGCTGTTTTTT. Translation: CASSLALGEALFF.

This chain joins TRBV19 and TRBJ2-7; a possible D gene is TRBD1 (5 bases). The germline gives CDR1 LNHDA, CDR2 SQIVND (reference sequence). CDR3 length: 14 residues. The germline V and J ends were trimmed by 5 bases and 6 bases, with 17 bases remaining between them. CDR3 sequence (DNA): TGTGCCAGTAGTCGTCCGGACACCCCGAGCGAGCAGTACTTC. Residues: CASSRPDTPSEQYF.